This T cell receptor (beta chain) appears in the sequencing data of a study of beta chain features in type 1 diabetes. Study-wide results and limits: In the patient group, naive, central memory and Treg TCRB repertoires seemed more alike than in the healthy donor group. Type 1 diabetes patients had moderately but significantly shorter TCRB CDR3s in all four CD4+ subsets. Amplification by PCR could prefer shorter templates, with the same effect in patients and controls.

Turning to this clone: Its antigen is still unknown. Mismatch with germline at one junction end may stem from a read error.

The purity of all sorted populations exceeded 98%. The CDR3 is made up of 13 amino acids. Germline CDR1 is SNHLY and CDR2 is FYNNEI. Every bit of the isolated RNA underwent reverse transcription, so sequencing read expressed TCRB transcripts. Libraries were prepared by immunoSEQ multiplex PCR; TCRdb keeps only in-frame clonotypes and omits some of them. The sample carries under 850,000 clones, around an eighth recorded once. The sequencing sample was made of naive CD4+ T cells from blood. The clonotype comes from a man aged 18 to 35 with type 1 diabetes. The chain is built from TRBV2 and TRBJ2-4; tentative D call: TRBD1 (7 bases). The CDR3 DNA reads TGTGCCAGCAGTGGCACGGAGGGGGCCCCCGGACACTTC. Its protein is CASSGTEGAPGHF.